This TCR beta chain stems from a study of regulatory T cells in long-lasting Graves disease. Findings and caveats of the study: Since the sample size was small, accuracy may have been reduced. Whereas about a thousand public clonotypes were shared by new patients, persistent patients shared more, at a few thousand.

Only a few counts were recorded for this clonotype. Its matching antigen is unknown. The TCR beta library used iRepertoire HTBI primers with Arm-PCR amplification of CDR3. TCRdb re-called the multiplex PCR reads through MiXCR, storing one row per CDR3 protein. The table shows a few hundred thousand distinct CDR3 sequences, with 20% to 25% occurring only once. CDR3 length: 16 amino acids. Trimming cost V 3 bases and J 0 bases, with 15 bases left between them. The germline gives CDR1 LGHNA, CDR2 YSLEER. Sample time point: persistent/refractory GD, antithyroid drugs over 5 years with positive TRAb. There was RNA extracted from PBMCs, and the TCR library was made from it.

Source: peripheral blood mononuclear cells (PBMCs), taken when the disease was refractory, from a patient treated with antithyroid drugs. The receptor comes from a female donor with Graves disease. The gene calls are TRBV4-3 and TRBJ2-7, with D perhaps matching TRBD1 (6 bases). This chain's CDR3 is CASSQGFRDTSYEQYF. Here the CDR3 DNA reads TGCGCCAGCAGCCAGGGTTTCCGGGACACCTCCTACGAGCAGTACTTC.